The rows below give T cell receptor beta chains drawn from one sample of a study of CD8 T cells in Susac syndrome. TCRdb re-called the immunoSEQ multiplex PCR reads with MiXCR, one entry per CDR3 protein. This sample has 80,000 or so distinct CDR3 sequences; about 96% occur once, and the top ten carry approximately 0.39%. The source material was CD8+ T cells from PBMCs. The origin of the receptors is a human donor with Susac syndrome. Both conserved end residues are part of each CDR3. D genes are given only for firm matches. Clone sizes are given selectively: once, few, many, or a class where the clone is expanded.

15	.	TRBJ2-1	TRBV29-1	.	CSARGEDSSYNEQFF	TGCAGCGCCCGAGGGGAGGACAGCTCCTACAATGAGCAGTTCTTC
10	.	TRBJ2-1	TRBV6-5	.	CASSYPEQFF	TGTGCCAGCAGTTACCCTGAGCAGTTCTTC
14	.	TRBJ2-3	TRBV29-1	.	CSVDGQGETDTQYF	TGCAGCGTTGACGGGCAGGGAGAGACAGATACGCAGTATTTT
13	.	TRBJ1-3	TRBV10-3	TRBD1	CAARTGFGNTIYF	TGTGCCGCTCGGACAGGGTTTGGAAACACCATATATTTT
11	.	TRBJ1-1	TRBV6-5	.	CATHLNTEAFF	TGTGCCACCCACCTGAACACTGAAGCTTTCTTT
14	.	TRBJ2-5	TRBV6-6	TRBD1	CASSAGQGLKTQYF	TGTGCCAGCAGTGCTGGACAGGGGCTGAAGACCCAGTACTTC
14	.	TRBJ2-5	TRBV28	.	CASSAVGVQETQYF	TGTGCCAGCAGTGCAGTAGGGGTCCAAGAGACCCAGTACTTC
14	.	TRBJ1-1	TRBV3-1	.	CASSQWGSGAEAFF	TGTGCCAGCAGCCAGTGGGGGTCTGGCGCTGAAGCTTTCTTT
11	.	TRBJ1-6	TRBV6-1	.	CASRTGMPLHF	TGTGCCAGCAGAACAGGAATGCCCCTCCACTTT
13	.	TRBJ1-2	TRBV6-4	TRBD1	CASSDTGQGLWTF	TGTGCCAGCAGTGACACAGGACAGGGGCTTTGGACCTTC
16	.	TRBJ2-1	TRBV9	TRBD2	CASSVAGTSGTNEQFF	TGTGCCAGCAGCGTCGCCGGGACTAGCGGGACCAATGAGCAGTTCTTC
14	.	TRBJ2-4	TRBV4-3	TRBD2	CASSLGLARDIQYF	TGCGCCAGCAGCCTGGGACTAGCGCGAGACATTCAGTACTTC
15	.	TRBJ2-7	TRBV6-5	TRBD1	CASSSPGTGVHEQYF	TGTGCCAGCAGTTCGCCCGGGACAGGGGTTCACGAGCAGTACTTC
16	.	TRBJ2-6	TRBV6-2/TRBV6-3	.	CASMEGERLGANVLTF	TGTGCCAGCATGGAGGGAGAGAGGTTGGGGGCCAACGTCCTGACTTTC
14	.	TRBJ1-2	TRBV5-1	.	CASSLARELDGYTF	TGCGCCAGCAGCTTGGCCCGTGAGTTGGATGGCTACACCTTC
14	.	TRBJ2-4	TRBV27	.	CASRTSGGKNIQYF	TGTGCCAGCAGGACCAGTGGGGGCAAAAACATTCAGTACTTC
13	.	TRBJ2-7	TRBV7-8	TRBD1	CASSLEGQGAGYF	TGTGCCAGCAGCTTAGAGGGACAGGGAGCAGGGTACTTC
13	.	TRBJ2-7	TRBV19	TRBD2	CASSVAGSYEQYF	TGTGCCAGTAGTGTAGCGGGCTCCTACGAGCAGTACTTC
16	.	TRBJ1-2	TRBV20-1	.	CSARDTRGTLGYGYTF	TGCAGTGCTAGAGATACTCGGGGTACCCTTGGCTATGGCTACACCTTC
14	.	TRBJ1-1	TRBV20-1	.	CSAFESLHDTEAFF	TGCAGTGCCTTTGAATCCTTACACGACACTGAAGCTTTCTTT
16	.	TRBJ2-7	TRBV20-1	TRBD2	CSARDGLAGVSYEQYF	TGCAGTGCTAGAGACGGACTAGCGGGAGTCTCCTACGAGCAGTACTTC
14	.	TRBJ1-2	TRBV27	.	CASSLAGSTYGYTF	TGTGCCAGCAGTTTGGCAGGGTCGACCTATGGCTACACCTTC
15	.	TRBJ2-3	TRBV4-1	.	CASSQEWELPHTQYF	TGCGCCAGCAGCCAAGAATGGGAGCTACCCCATACGCAGTATTTT
15	.	TRBJ2-1	TRBV27	TRBD2	CASSAGTSGCNEQFF	TGTGCCAGCAGCGCCGGGACTAGCGGATGCAATGAGCAGTTCTTC
13	.	TRBJ1-2	TRBV6-5	TRBD1	CASSWGTAYGYTF	TGTGCCAGCAGTTGGGGGACAGCTTATGGCTACACCTTC
13	.	TRBJ2-7	TRBV27	.	CASSFIGGDEQYF	TGTGCCAGCAGTTTTATCGGTGGGGACGAGCAGTACTTC
16	.	TRBJ2-3	TRBV29-1	TRBD1	CSVETRTGANADTQYF	TGCAGCGTTGAAACCAGGACAGGGGCTAACGCAGATACGCAGTATTTT
12	.	TRBJ1-1	TRBV10-3	.	CAISDSFPEAFF	TGTGCCATCAGTGACAGTTTTCCTGAAGCTTTCTTT
14	.	TRBJ2-7	TRBV7-8	TRBD2	CASSSRLAGYEQYF	TGTGCCAGCAGCTCCCGACTAGCCGGGTACGAGCAGTACTTC
12	.	TRBJ2-7	TRBV21-1	.	CASSNGGHEQYF	TGTGCCAGCAGCAATGGGGGACACGAGCAGTACTTC
13	.	TRBJ2-1	TRBV28	.	CASSFRASNEQFF	TGTGCCAGCAGTTTTAGAGCCTCCAATGAGCAGTTCTTC
14	.	TRBJ2-7	TRBV29-1	.	CSVEDPTSSYEQYF	TGCAGCGTTGAAGATCCGACCAGCTCCTACGAGCAGTACTTC
13	once	TRBJ2-1	TRBV27	.	CASSLASHNEQFF	TGTGCCAGCAGTTTAGCCTCTCACAATGAGCAGTTCTTC
14	.	TRBJ1-2	TRBV7-9	.	CASSLVQGTAGYTF	TGTGCCAGCAGCTTGGTACAGGGTACCGCTGGCTACACCTTC
18	once	TRBJ1-5	TRBV28	TRBD1	CASSPADRVGGIDQPQHF	TGTGCCAGCAGTCCAGCCGACAGGGTCGGCGGGATCGATCAGCCCCAGCATTTT
15	.	TRBJ1-3	TRBV15	.	CATSIGGSSGNTIYF	TGTGCCACCAGCATAGGGGGGAGCTCTGGAAACACCATATATTTT
11	.	TRBJ1-1	TRBV29-1	TRBD1	CNPDRGLEAFF	TGCAACCCGGACAGGGGGCTTGAAGCTTTCTTT
13	.	TRBJ2-7	TRBV6-4	.	CASMRETRNEQYF	TGTGCCAGCATGAGGGAGACGAGAAACGAGCAGTACTTC
14	.	TRBJ2-3	TRBV6-5	.	CASSHRNPTDTQYF	TGTGCCAGCAGTCACCGAAACCCCACAGATACGCAGTATTTT
16	few	TRBJ2-1	TRBV6-5	TRBD2	CASSLPLGGGGNEQFF	TGTGCCAGCAGTTTGCCCCTCGGCGGGGGAGGTAATGAGCAGTTCTTC
12	.	TRBJ1-1	TRBV29-1	TRBD1	CSVDRGPTEAFF	TGCAGCGTTGACAGGGGGCCCACTGAAGCTTTCTTT